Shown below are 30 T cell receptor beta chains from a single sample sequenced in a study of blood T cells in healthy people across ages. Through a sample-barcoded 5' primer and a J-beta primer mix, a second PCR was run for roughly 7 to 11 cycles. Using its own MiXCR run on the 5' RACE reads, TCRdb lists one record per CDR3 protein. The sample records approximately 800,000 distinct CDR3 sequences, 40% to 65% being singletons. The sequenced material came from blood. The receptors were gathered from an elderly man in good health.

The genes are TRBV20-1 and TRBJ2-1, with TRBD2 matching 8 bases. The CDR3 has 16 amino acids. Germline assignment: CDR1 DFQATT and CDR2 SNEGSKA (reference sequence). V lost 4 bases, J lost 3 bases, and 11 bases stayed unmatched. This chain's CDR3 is CSATPLGSGSYNEQFF. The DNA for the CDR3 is TGCAGTGCTACCCCGCTAGGAAGCGGGAGCTACAATGAGCAGTTCTTC.

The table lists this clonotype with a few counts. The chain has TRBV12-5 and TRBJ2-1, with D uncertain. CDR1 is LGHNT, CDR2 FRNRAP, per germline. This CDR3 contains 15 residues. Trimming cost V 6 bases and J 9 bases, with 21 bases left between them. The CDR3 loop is CASGPSRALASEQFF. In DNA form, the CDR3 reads TGTGCTAGTGGCCCAAGCCGGGCCCTGGCAAGTGAGCAGTTCTTC.

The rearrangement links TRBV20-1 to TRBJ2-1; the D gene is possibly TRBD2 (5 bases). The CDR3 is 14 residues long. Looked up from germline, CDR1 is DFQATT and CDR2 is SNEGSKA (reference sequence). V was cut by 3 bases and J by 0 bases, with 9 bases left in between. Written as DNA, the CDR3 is TGCAGTGCTAGTCCCAGCGGCTCCTACAATGAGCAGTTCTTC. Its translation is CSASPSGSYNEQFF.

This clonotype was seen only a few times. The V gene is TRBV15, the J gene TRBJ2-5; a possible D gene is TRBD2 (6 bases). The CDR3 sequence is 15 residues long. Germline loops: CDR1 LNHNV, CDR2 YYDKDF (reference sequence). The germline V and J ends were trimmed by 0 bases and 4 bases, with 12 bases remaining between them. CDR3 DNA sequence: TGTGCCACCAGCAGAGATGCCGGGAGAAGAGAGACCCAGTACTTC. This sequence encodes CATSRDAGRRETQYF.

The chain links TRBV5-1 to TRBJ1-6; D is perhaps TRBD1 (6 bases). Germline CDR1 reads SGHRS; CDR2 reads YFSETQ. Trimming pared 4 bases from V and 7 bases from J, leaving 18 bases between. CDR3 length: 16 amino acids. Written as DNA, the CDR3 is TGCGCCAGCAGCGTGGACCTCGGGACACAGAATTCACCCCTCCACTTT. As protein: CASSVDLGTQNSPLHF.

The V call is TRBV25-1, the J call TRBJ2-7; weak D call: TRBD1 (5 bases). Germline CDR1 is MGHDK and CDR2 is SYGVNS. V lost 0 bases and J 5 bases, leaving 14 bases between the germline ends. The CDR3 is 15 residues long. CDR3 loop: CASSEYSPGFDEQYF. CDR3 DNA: TGTGCCAGCAGTGAATATTCCCCAGGGTTCGACGAGCAGTACTTC.

CDR3 in amino acids: CASSEARYEQYF. For the CDR3, the DNA is TGTGCCAGCAGTGAAGCACGTTACGAGCAGTACTTC. This chain uses TRBV6-1 with TRBJ2-7; D not resolved. The CDR3 has 12 residues. V lost 0 bases to trimming and J lost 4 bases, with 4 bases between them. Germline V gene data show CDR1 as MNHNS and CDR2 as SASEGT.

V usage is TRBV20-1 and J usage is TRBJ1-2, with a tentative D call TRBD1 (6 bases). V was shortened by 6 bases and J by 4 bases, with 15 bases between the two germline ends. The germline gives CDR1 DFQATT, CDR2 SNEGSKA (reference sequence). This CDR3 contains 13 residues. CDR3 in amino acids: CSAGGQGSYGYTF. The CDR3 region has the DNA TGCAGTGCGGGAGGGCAGGGGAGCTATGGCTACACCTTC.

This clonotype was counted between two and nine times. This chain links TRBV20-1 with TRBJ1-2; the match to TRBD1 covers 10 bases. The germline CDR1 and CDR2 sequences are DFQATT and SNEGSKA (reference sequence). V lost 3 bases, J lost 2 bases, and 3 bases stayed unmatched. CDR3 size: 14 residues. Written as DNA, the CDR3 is TGCAGTGCTAGGTCGGGACAGGGGAACTATGGCTACACCTTC. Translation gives CSARSGQGNYGYTF.

The chain's CDR3 is CAWSRSGTTNEKLFF. In DNA form, the CDR3 reads TGTGCCTGGAGCCGATCGGGGACAACTAATGAAAAACTGTTTTTT. The J gene is TRBJ1-4, the V gene TRBV30; no firm D call. The CDR3 is 15 amino acids. V lost 3 bases and J lost 0, with 11 bases in between. Germline V gene sequence: CDR1 GTSNPN, CDR2 SVGIG (reference sequence).

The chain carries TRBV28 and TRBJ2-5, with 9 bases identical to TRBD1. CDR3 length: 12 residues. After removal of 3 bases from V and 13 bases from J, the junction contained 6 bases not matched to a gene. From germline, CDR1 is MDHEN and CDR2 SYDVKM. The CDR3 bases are TGTGCCAGCAGTTTTCCCGGGACAGGGTTGTACTTC. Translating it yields CASSFPGTGLYF.

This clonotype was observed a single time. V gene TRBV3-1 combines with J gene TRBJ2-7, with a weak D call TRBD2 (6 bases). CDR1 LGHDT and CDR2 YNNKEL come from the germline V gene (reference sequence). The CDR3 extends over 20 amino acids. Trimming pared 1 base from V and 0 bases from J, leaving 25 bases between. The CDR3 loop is CASSQVSQGPEASASYEQYF. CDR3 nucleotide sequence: TGTGCCAGCAGCCAAGTGAGTCAGGGTCCGGAGGCTAGCGCCTCCTACGAGCAGTACTTC.

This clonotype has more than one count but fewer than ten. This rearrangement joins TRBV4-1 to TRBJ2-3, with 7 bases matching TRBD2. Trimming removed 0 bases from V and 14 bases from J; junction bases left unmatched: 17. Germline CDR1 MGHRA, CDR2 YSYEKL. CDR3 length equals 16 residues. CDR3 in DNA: TGCGCCAGCAGCCAAGAGGGCGGAATGGGGGGGAGATACGCGTATTTT. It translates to CASSQEGGMGGRYAYF.

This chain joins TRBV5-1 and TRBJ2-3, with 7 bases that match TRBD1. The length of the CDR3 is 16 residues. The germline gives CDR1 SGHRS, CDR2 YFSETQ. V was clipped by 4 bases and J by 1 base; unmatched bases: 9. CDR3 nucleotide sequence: TGCGCCAGCAGCCCTGTGACAGGGAAGGGCACAGATACGCAGTATTTT. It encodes CASSPVTGKGTDTQYF.

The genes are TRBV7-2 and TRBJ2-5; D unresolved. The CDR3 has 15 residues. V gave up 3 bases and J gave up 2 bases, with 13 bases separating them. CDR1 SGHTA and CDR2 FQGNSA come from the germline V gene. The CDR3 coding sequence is TGTGCCAGCAGCTTGGGGTCCGGGCGGCAAGAGACCCAGTACTTC. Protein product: CASSLGSGRQETQYF.

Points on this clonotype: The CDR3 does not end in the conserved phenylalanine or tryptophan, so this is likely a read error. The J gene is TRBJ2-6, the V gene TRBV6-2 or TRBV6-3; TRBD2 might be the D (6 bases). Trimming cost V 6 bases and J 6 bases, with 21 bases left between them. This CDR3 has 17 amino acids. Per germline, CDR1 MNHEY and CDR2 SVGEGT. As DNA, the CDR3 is TGTGCCAGCAGCCCGGGGACTCTTATATTGAAGGCCAACGTCCTGACTTCC. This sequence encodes CASSPGTLILKANVLTS.

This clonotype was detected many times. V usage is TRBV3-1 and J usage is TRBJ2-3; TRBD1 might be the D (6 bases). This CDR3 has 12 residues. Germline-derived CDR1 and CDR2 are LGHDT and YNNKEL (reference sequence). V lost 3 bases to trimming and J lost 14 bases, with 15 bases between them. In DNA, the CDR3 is TGTGCCAGCAGCCATGAGGACAGATACGCGTATTTT. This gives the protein CASSHEDRYAYF.

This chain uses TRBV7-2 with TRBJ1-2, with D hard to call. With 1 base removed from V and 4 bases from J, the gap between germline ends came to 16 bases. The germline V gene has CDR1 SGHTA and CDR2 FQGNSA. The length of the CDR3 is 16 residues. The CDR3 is CASSLGMTESSYGYTF. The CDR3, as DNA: TGTGCCAGCAGCTTAGGAATGACCGAATCAAGCTATGGCTACACCTTC.

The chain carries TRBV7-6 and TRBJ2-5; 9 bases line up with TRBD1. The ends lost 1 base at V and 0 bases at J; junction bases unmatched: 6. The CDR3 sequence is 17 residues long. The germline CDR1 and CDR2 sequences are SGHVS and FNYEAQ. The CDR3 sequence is CASSLDPRDRDQETQYF. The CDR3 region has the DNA TGTGCCAGCAGCTTAGACCCCCGGGACAGGGACCAAGAGACCCAGTACTTC.

The CDR3 is CASSGTGGGNYGYTF. CDR3 nucleotides: TGTGCCAGCAGCGGGACAGGAGGTGGGAACTATGGCTACACCTTC. The J gene is TRBJ1-2, the V gene TRBV2; TRBD1 matches 8 bases. The CDR3 loop spans 15 amino acids. The germline V gene encodes CDR1 SNHLY and CDR2 FYNNEI. J lost 2 bases, V lost 6 bases, and 8 bases had no gene match. Complete variable domain (other parts from reference TRBV2 and TRBJ1-2): EPEVTQTPSHQVTQMGQEVILRCVPISNHLYFYWYRQILGQKVEFLVSFYNNEISEKSEIFDDQFSVERPDGSNFTLKIRSTKLEDSAMYFCASSGTGGGNYGYTFGSGTRLTVV.

In DNA form, the CDR3 reads TGCGCCAGCAGTGACAGGGTCGGCGGTAATTCACCCCTCCACTTT. Protein: CASSDRVGGNSPLHF. The V gene is TRBV5-1, the J gene TRBJ1-6; 7 bases are shared with TRBD1. The junction had 8 bases not matched to a gene; V was cut back by 5 bases and J by 6 bases. Germline values: CDR1 SGHRS, CDR2 YFSETQ. The CDR3 totals 15 residues.

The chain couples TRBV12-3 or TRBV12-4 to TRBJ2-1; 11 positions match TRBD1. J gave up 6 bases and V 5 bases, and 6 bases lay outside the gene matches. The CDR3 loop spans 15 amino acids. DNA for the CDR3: TGTGCCAGCAGTACCGGGACAGGGGGATCCAATGAGCAGTTCTTC. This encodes CASSTGTGGSNEQFF.

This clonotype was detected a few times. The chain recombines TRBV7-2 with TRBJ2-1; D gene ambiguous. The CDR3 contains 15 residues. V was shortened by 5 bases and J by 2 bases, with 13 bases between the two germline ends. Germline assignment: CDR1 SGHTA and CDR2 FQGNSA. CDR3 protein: CASSLAPYTYNEQFF. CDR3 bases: TGTGCCAGCAGCCTCGCCCCCTACACCTACAATGAGCAGTTCTTC.

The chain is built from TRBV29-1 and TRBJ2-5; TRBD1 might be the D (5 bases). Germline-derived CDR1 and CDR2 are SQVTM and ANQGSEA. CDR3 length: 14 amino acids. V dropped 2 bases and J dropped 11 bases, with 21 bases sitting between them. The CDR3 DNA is TGCAGCGTTGAACCCCAGGGCACCGTGGGCAAGCAGTACTTC. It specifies CSVEPQGTVGKQYF.

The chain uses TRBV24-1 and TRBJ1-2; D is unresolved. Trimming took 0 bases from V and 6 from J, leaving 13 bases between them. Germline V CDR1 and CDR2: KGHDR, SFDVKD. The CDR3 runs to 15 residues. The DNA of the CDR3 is TGTGCCACCAGTGATTTGCCGCTCGGGAGTCATGGCTACACCTTC. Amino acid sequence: CATSDLPLGSHGYTF.

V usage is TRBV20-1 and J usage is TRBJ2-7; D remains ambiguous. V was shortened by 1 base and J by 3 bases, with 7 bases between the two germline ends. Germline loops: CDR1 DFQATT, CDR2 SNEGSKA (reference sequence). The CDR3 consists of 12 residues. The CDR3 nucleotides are TGCAGTGCTAGAGGGACGAACTACGAGCAGTACTTC. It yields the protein CSARGTNYEQYF.

The CDR3 loop is CASRWTGELFF. The CDR3 bases are TGTGCCAGCAGATGGACCGGGGAGCTGTTTTTT. The chain couples TRBV28 to TRBJ2-2; D gene uncertain. V lost 6 bases and J lost 5, with 4 bases in between. Per the germline V gene, CDR1 is MDHEN and CDR2 is SYDVKM. The length of the CDR3 is 11 residues.

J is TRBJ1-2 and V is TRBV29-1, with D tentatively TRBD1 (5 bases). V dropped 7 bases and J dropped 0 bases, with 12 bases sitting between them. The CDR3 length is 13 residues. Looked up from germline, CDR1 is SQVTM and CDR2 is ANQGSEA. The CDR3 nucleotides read TGCAGCGCCAGAAGGACACCTAACTATGGCTACACCTTC. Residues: CSARRTPNYGYTF.

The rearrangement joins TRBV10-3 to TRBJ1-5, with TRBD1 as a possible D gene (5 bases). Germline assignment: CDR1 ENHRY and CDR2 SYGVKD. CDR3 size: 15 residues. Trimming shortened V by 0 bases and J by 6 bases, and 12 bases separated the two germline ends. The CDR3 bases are TGTGCCATCAGTGAGTCGCAGGGAAGAGGTCAGCCCCAGCATTTT. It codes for CAISESQGRGQPQHF.

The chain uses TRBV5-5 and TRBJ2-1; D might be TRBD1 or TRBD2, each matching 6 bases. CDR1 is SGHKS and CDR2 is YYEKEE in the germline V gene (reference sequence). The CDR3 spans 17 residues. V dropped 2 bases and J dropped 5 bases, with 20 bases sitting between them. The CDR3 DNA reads TGTGCCAGCAGCTTCAGGTGGCGGGAAGAGGGGGACAATGAGCAGTTCTTC. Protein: CASSFRWREEGDNEQFF.